This TCR beta chain originates from a study of cytotoxic CD8 clonotypes in ibrutinib-treated CLL. The study, taken as a whole, reports: Once treatment began, public clonotypes, which were uncommon, contracted or stayed stable. Whereas clonality rose at ibrutinib response, it declined toward baseline at progression.

Libraries were prepared by immunoSEQ multiplex PCR; TCRdb keeps only in-frame clonotypes and omits some of them. The sample includes approximately 350,000 clones, 67% of them seen just once. CDR3 length: 15 residues. V gave up 3 bases and J gave up 3 bases, with 13 bases separating them. CDR1 and CDR2 from the germline V gene are LNHNV and YYDKDF (reference sequence). Genomic DNA in an amount of about 2 micrograms was extracted from cryopreserved PBMCs and used for the preparation of TCR beta libraries. This clone was found a few times. Its antigen is as yet unknown. This sequence joins TRBV15 and TRBJ2-3, with D perhaps matching TRBD1 or TRBD2 (6 bases each). The sequenced sample was PBMCs, obtained after 36 months of ibrutinib treatment. The clonotype comes from a human donor with chronic lymphocytic leukemia. CDR3 bases: TGTGCCACCAGCAGGTGGGCGGGACAAACAGATACGCAGTATTTT. Amino acid sequence: CATSRWAGQTDTQYF.